The clone carrying this T cell receptor beta chain has a single count. Its cognate antigen is unknown. These data are taken from a study of cytomegalovirus exposure and HLA in healthy donors. Amplification used 60 Vbeta primers and 13 Jbeta primers. Clones were read by immunoSEQ multiplex PCR, and TCRdb kept only the in-frame ones, dropping some. The sample has about 67,000 clones; roughly 80% are singletons. General observations from the study: In the analysis, some V segments, TRBV6-2 and TRBV6-3 included, were excluded as indistinguishable.

Trimming took off 0 bases at V and 5 bases at J, with 10 bases between the two ends. This CDR3 region has 14 residues. The germline V gene encodes CDR1 LNHNV and CDR2 YYDKDF (reference sequence). The receptor was derived from a woman aged 25 to 39 in good health and CMV-seronegative. The sample comprised PBMCs. V gene TRBV15 combines with J gene TRBJ1-2; D might be TRBD1 (6 bases). The CDR3 bases are TGTGCCACCAGCAGAGAGGACAGTCGTTATGGCTACACCTTC. Its translation is CATSREDSRYGYTF. Drawing the rest from reference TRBV15 and TRBJ1-2, the complete variable domain is DAMVIQNPRYQVTQFGKPVTLSCSQTLNHNVMYWYQQKSSQAPKLLFHYYDKDFNNEADTPDNFQSRRPNTSFCFLDIRSPGLGDTAMYLCATSREDSRYGYTFGSGTRLTVV.